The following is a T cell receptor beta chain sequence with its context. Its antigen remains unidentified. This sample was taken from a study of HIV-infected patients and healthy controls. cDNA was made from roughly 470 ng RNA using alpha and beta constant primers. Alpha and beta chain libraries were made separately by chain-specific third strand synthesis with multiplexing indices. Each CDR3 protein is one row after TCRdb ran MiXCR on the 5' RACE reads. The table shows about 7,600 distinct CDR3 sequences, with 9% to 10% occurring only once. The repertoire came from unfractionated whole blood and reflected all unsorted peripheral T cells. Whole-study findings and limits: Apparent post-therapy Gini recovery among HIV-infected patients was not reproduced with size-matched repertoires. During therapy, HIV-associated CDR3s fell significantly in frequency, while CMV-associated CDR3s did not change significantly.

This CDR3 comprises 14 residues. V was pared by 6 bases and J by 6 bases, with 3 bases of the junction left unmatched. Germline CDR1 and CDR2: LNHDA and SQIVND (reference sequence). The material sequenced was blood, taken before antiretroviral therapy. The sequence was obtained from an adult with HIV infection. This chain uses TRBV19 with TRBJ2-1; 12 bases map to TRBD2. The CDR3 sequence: CASRLTSGSNEQFF. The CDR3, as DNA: TGTGCCAGTAGGCTGACTAGCGGGAGCAATGAGCAGTTCTTC.